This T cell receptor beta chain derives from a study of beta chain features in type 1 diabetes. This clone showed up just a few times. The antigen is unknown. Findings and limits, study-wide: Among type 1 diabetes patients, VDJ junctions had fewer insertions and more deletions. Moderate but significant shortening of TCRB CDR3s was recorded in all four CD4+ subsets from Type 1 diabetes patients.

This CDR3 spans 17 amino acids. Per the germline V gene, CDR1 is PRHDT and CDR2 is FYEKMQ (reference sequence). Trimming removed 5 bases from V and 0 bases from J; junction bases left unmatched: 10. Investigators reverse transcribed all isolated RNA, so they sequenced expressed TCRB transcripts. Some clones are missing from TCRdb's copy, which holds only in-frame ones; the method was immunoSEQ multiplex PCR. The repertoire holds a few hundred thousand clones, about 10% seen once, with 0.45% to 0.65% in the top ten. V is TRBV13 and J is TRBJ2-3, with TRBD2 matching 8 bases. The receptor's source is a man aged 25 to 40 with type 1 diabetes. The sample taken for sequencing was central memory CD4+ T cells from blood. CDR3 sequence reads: CASSPPTSGASTDTQYF. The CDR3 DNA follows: TGTGCCAGCAGCCCTCCTACTAGCGGAGCTAGCACAGATACGCAGTATTTT.